A selection of T cell receptor beta chains follows, all from one sample in a study of cytomegalovirus exposure and HLA in healthy donors. Profiled with immunoSEQ multiplex PCR; TCRdb holds only in-frame clones, not every one. The data hold over 130,000 clones, with roughly 86% observed a single time. Specimen: PBMCs. Source of these receptors: a man aged 18 to 30 in good health and CMV-seropositive. Both conserved end residues are part of each CDR3. The D gene is left open where the match is weak. Size is omitted from some rows. Given values are once, few, many or a class for expanded clones.

TRBV6-6	-	TRBJ1-2	-	TGTGCCAGCAACCTAGGGGCGGACGGCGGAGGCTACACCTTC	CASNLGADGGGYTF
TRBV10-3	TRBD2	TRBJ2-3	-	TGTGCCATCAGTGAGTCCATAGCGGGGGTGGGAAATACGCAGTATTTT	CAISESIAGVGNTQYF
TRBV5-4	TRBD1	TRBJ2-1	-	TGTGCCAGCAGCTTGGACAGGGGCTCCTACAATGAGCAGTTCTTC	CASSLDRGSYNEQFF
TRBV10-3	TRBD2	TRBJ2-3	-	TGTGCCATCAGTGAAAGGGCGGGAGGGAGGACAGATACGCAGTATTTT	CAISERAGGRTDTQYF
TRBV30	TRBD1	TRBJ1-5	-	TGTGCCTGGAGTGTAAGGGGCAGGGGGCCCAATCAGCCCCAGCATTTT	CAWSVRGRGPNQPQHF
TRBV30	TRBD2	TRBJ2-3	-	TGTGCCTGGCGGGAGGAATTAAAGACGCAGTATTTT	CAWREELKTQYF
TRBV29-1	TRBD1	TRBJ1-1	-	TGCAGCGTTGACTCCTGGACAGGGGGCGGCACTGAAGCTTTCTTT	CSVDSWTGGGTEAFF
TRBV18	TRBD1	TRBJ1-2	-	TGTGCCAGCTCACCCCTCGGGGCAGGGGGCGATGGCTACACCTTC	CASSPLGAGGDGYTF
TRBV10-3	-	TRBJ1-3	once	TGTGCCACCGGGGGGGCTGGTGGAAACACCATATATTTT	CATGGAGGNTIYF
TRBV28	-	TRBJ1-2	-	TGTGCCAGCAGTTTATCCGCCGGAGCCGGGGGCTACACCTTC	CASSLSAGAGGYTF
TRBV7-9	TRBD2	TRBJ2-2	-	TGTGCCAGCAGCCCCACCCTAGCGGCGAACACCGGGGAGCTGTTTTTT	CASSPTLAANTGELFF
TRBV29-1	-	TRBJ2-7	-	TGCAGCGTTCGTGCCAGTGCCTACGAGCAGTACTTC	CSVRASAYEQYF
TRBV30	-	TRBJ1-5	-	TGTGCCTGGAGTTCTAAGACAGGATCTAATCAGCCCCAGCATTTT	CAWSSKTGSNQPQHF
TRBV5-4	-	TRBJ1-2	once	TGTGCCAGCAGCTTGGTTCCAGGGCTGGACTATGGCTACACCTTC	CASSLVPGLDYGYTF
TRBV30	-	TRBJ2-7	once	TGTGCCTGGAAAGTCGAGGGTGGCGTTGGTTACGAGCAGTACTTC	CAWKVEGGVGYEQYF
TRBV7-9	-	TRBJ2-7	-	TGTGCCAGCAGCTTATTCCCCACATACGAGCAGTACTTC	CASSLFPTYEQYF
TRBV19	-	TRBJ2-7	-	TGTGCCAGTAGCTTGCGAGGACAGACCTACGAGCAGTACTTC	CASSLRGQTYEQYF
TRBV18	TRBD1	TRBJ1-5	-	TGTGCCAGCTCACGGGACAGCGCGCAGCCCCAGCATTTT	CASSRDSAQPQHF
TRBV6-5	-	TRBJ1-5	-	TGTGCCAGCAGTTACAAAGGGGTCGGTCAGCCCCAGCATTTT	CASSYKGVGQPQHF
TRBV7-2	TRBD1	TRBJ2-2	-	TGTGCCAGCAGCTTAAGGGACAGGGGTACCGGGGAGCTGTTTTTT	CASSLRDRGTGELFF
TRBV5-5	TRBD2	TRBJ2-7	-	TGTGCCAGCAGCCCGGGGACTAGCGGATTCTACGAGCAGTACTTC	CASSPGTSGFYEQYF
TRBV5-1	-	TRBJ2-7	-	TGCGCCAGCAGCTTGCGCCAGGGATACGAGCAGTACTTC	CASSLRQGYEQYF
TRBV18	TRBD2	TRBJ2-3	-	TGTGCCAGCTCGCGGGAGGGTAGCACAGATACGCAGTATTTT	CASSREGSTDTQYF
TRBV11-1	-	TRBJ2-1	-	TGTGCCAGCAGCCCACTAGCTGATCCTGGGGGCAATGAGCAGTTCTTC	CASSPLADPGGNEQFF
TRBV27	-	TRBJ2-7	-	TGTGCCAGCAGTAACCGGCTTCGGGGTGAGCAGTACTTC	CASSNRLRGEQYF
TRBV19	-	TRBJ2-7	-	TGTGCCAGTAGTATGACAGTCACCTACGAGCAGTACTTC	CASSMTVTYEQYF
TRBV6-6	TRBD1	TRBJ2-7	-	TGTGCCAGCAACCGGGACAGGACTTCCTACGAGCAGTACTTC	CASNRDRTSYEQYF
TRBV28	TRBD1	TRBJ1-6	-	TGTGCCAGCAGAAGGACAGGGCCGAGCTCCTATAATTCACCCCTCCACTTT	CASRRTGPSSYNSPLHF
TRBV19	-	TRBJ1-1	-	TGTGCCAGTAGTATGAGCAGGACAAAGAACACTGAAGCTTTCTTT	CASSMSRTKNTEAFF
TRBV5-5	-	TRBJ2-2	-	TGTGCCAGCAGCTCCACCGGGACTAACACCGGGGAGCTGTTTTTT	CASSSTGTNTGELFF
TRBV30	TRBD1	TRBJ1-2	-	TGTGCCAGATCCGCGGGCCAGGGGGCGGTTGGCTACACCTTC	CARSAGQGAVGYTF
TRBV5-4	-	TRBJ2-2	-	TGTGCCAGCAGCTTGCCGGGGGGCCGACGCACCGGGGAGCTGTTTTTT	CASSLPGGRRTGELFF
TRBV14	-	TRBJ1-5	-	TGTGCCAGCAGCCAAGGAGGCAATCAGCCCCAGCATTTT	CASSQGGNQPQHF
TRBV11-3	-	TRBJ1-4	once	TGTGCCAGCAGCTTAGTGTTGAGGGTGCGGGCGGCGGTAACGAATGAAAAACTGTTTTTT	CASSLVLRVRAAVTNEKLFF
TRBV5-8	-	TRBJ2-1	-	TGTGCCAGCAGCTCGATATATAGTCCGGAGGTCTTC	CASSSIYSPEVF
TRBV6-1	-	TRBJ2-3	-	TGTGCCAGCAGTGAATGGAGTGGCAGGGAAGATACGCAGTATTTT	CASSEWSGREDTQYF
TRBV4-1	-	TRBJ1-2	-	TGCGCCAGCAGCCAATGGCAGGTCTATAACTATGGCTACACCTTC	CASSQWQVYNYGYTF
TRBV11-2	-	TRBJ1-2	-	TGTGCCAGCAGCTTAGGGGACTCGGGGGGCTACACCTTC	CASSLGDSGGYTF
TRBV11-2	TRBD2	TRBJ2-5	-	TGTGCCAGCAGCCCTTCGCGACTAGCGGGGAAACGGGGCGGAGAGACCCAGTACTTC	CASSPSRLAGKRGGETQYF
TRBV25-1	-	TRBJ1-2	-	TGTGCCAGCAGGCAGGATAACTATGGCTACACCTTC	CASRQDNYGYTF
TRBV12-5	-	TRBJ2-7	-	TGTGCTAGTGACCGAGCTATCTTATCCTACGAGCAGTACTTC	CASDRAILSYEQYF
TRBV14	-	TRBJ2-5	once	TGTGCCAGCAGCCAGAAAGCGGGTTTCCAAGAGACCCAGTACTTC	CASSQKAGFQETQYF
TRBV28	-	TRBJ1-2	-	TGTGCCAGCAGTTTAAAGGGGCCCCAGGCTACCTTC	CASSLKGPQATF
TRBV9	TRBD2	TRBJ2-1	-	TGTGCCAGCAGCGCCCTAGCGGGGGGGCCTGGTGAGCAGTTCTTC	CASSALAGGPGEQFF
TRBV10-3	-	TRBJ2-5	-	TGTGCCGCAGGGAGGGGGGGAAACCAAGAGACCCAGTACTTC	CAAGRGGNQETQYF
TRBV7-9	TRBD1	TRBJ1-6	-	TGTGCCAGCAGCTCGGGACAGGGAAGATCACCCCTCCACTTT	CASSSGQGRSPLHF
TRBV27	-	TRBJ1-5	few	TGTGCCAGCAGGACAGGATTTCAGCCCCAGCATTTT	CASRTGFQPQHF
TRBV6-5	-	TRBJ2-7	-	TGTGCCAGCAGTTACAGGGCTAGCGCATCCTACGAGCAGTACTTC	CASSYRASASYEQYF
TRBV4-2	-	TRBJ1-2	-	TGTGCCAGCAGCCGGGATGACGGGGTTAACTATGGCTACACCTTC	CASSRDDGVNYGYTF
TRBV21-1	-	TRBJ2-1	few	TGTGCCAGCAGCAAACTGGGTCAGGGGGTACGATGCTCCTACAATGAGCAGTTCTTC	CASSKLGQGVRCSYNEQFF
TRBV7-2	-	TRBJ2-7	-	TGTGCCAGCAGCTTAGGGGCAGGTCCCTACGAGCAGTACTTC	CASSLGAGPYEQYF
TRBV9	-	TRBJ1-4	-	TGTGCCAGCAGCGTAGATGACAGTGAAAAACTGTTTTTT	CASSVDDSEKLFF
TRBV10-1	TRBD1	TRBJ1-1	-	TGCGCCAGCAGCAGGGACAGGGTGAACACTGAAGCTTTCTTT	CASSRDRVNTEAFF
TRBV25-1	-	TRBJ1-2	-	TGTGCCAGCAGTGACTACAGCTACTATGGCTACACCTTC	CASSDYSYYGYTF